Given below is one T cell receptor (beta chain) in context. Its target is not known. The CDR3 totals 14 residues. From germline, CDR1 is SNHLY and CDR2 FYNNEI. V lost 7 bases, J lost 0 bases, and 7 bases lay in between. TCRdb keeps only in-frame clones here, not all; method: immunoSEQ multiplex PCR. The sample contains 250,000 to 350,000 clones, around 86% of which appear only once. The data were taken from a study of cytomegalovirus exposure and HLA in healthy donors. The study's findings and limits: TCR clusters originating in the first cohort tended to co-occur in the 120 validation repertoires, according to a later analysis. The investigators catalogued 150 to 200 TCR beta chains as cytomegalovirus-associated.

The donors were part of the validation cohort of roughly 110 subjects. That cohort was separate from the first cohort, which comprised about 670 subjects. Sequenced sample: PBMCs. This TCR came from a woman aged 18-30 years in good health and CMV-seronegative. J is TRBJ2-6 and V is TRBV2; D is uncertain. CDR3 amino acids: CASIGVSGANVLTF. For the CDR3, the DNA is TGTGCCAGCATTGGAGTCTCTGGGGCCAACGTCCTGACTTTC.